One sample yielded the 2 T cell receptor beta chains listed below, sequenced in a study of T cell responses to AZD1222 COVID-19 vaccine. Assay: immunoSEQ multiplex PCR; the TCRdb copy retains only in-frame clones and omits some. Of more than 150,000 clones listed, 85% to 90% were seen once; the top ten hold about 3%. Source: peripheral blood, taken on day 0 of MenACWY control vaccination. The receptors were sampled from an adult in good health.

The chain carries TRBV28 and TRBJ2-5; tentative D call: TRBD2 (5 bases). V lost 2 bases to trimming and J lost 4 bases, with 11 bases between them. The CDR3 loop spans 14 amino acids. CDR1 MDHEN and CDR2 SYDVKM come from the germline V gene. This CDR3 reads CASSLTGVRETQYF. Here the CDR3 DNA reads TGTGCCAGCAGTTTAACCGGGGTGCGAGAGACCCAGTACTTC.

Note on this clone: Other nucleotide sequences in the sample specify the same CDR3. The chain has TRBV27 and TRBJ1-3; D gene unclear. The CDR3 contains 13 residues. The germline V and J ends were trimmed by 3 bases and 1 base, with 4 bases remaining between them. Germline V CDR1 and CDR2: MNHEY, SMNVEV (reference sequence). This CDR3 is CASSFRSGNTIYF. The CDR3 DNA follows: TGTGCCAGCAGTTTCCGATCTGGAAACACCATATATTTT.